This T cell receptor beta chain was obtained from a study of regulatory T cells in long-lasting Graves disease. Study overall: Duration of antithyroid drug therapy among newly diagnosed Graves' patients was under 3 months.

Many counts were recorded for this clonotype. Documented time point: newly diagnosed GD, antithyroid drugs for less than 3 months. The authors made the TCR library using RNA they extracted from PBMCs. Relying on iRepertoire HTBI primers and Arm-PCR of CDR3 regions, the team built TCR beta libraries. From the multiplex PCR reads, TCRdb called clonotypes with MiXCR, one entry per CDR3 protein. The table shows 400,000 to 500,000 distinct CDR3 sequences, with 14% occurring only once. The CDR3 spans 18 residues. V dropped 0 bases and J dropped 8; count of bases not matched to a gene: 17. Germline-derived CDR1 and CDR2 are SGHKS and YYEKEE (reference sequence). These data are also associated with another study on T cells in Graves' hyperthyroidism and ophthalmopathy. That work contributes: Primed by the HTBI set, a first-round RT-PCR was run on the TCR CDR3.

The specimen was peripheral blood mononuclear cells (PBMCs), collected at new diagnosis, from a patient treated with antithyroid drugs. The receptor was derived from a woman aged 50 to 65 with Graves disease. This chain links TRBV5-5 with TRBJ2-7; 10 bases are shared with TRBD1. This chain's CDR3 is CASSLAPAGTGDPYKQYF. The CDR3 DNA sequence: TGTGCCAGCAGCTTGGCCCCCGCCGGGACAGGGGATCCCTATAAGCAGTACTTC.